Listed below are T cell receptor beta chains from one sample, sequenced in a study of T cell changes during pregnancy in multiple sclerosis. Sequencing was performed with immunoSEQ multiplex PCR; in TCRdb, only in-frame clones are kept and a portion is missing. The table has around 77,000 clones, approximately 94% seen once. The sequencing here drew on peripheral blood, taken in the third trimester of pregnancy. The receptors were sampled from a female donor with multiple sclerosis, enrolled in a pregnancy study. The CDR3 runs from the conserved cysteine through the conserved F or W. D genes are given only for firm matches. A clone size is listed for some rows: how often the clone was seen (once, few, many), or a class if it is expanded.

TRBV4-1	TRBJ2-1	NA	NA	CASRNGGEREQFF	TGCGCCAGCAGAAACGGCGGCGAGCGGGAGCAGTTCTTC
TRBV18	TRBJ2-3	TRBD2	NA	CASSPGYRRESEDTQYF	TGTGCCAGCTCACCCGGCTATCGGCGGGAGAGTGAAGATACGCAGTATTTT
TRBV11-2	TRBJ2-4	NA	NA	CASSLGGQTLPKNIQYF	TGTGCCAGCAGCTTAGGAGGACAGACTTTGCCCAAAAACATTCAGTACTTC
TRBV6-6	TRBJ1-5	TRBD1	NA	CASSLQGDQPQHF	TGTGCCAGCAGCCTACAGGGGGATCAGCCCCAGCATTTT
TRBV5-6	TRBJ2-7	NA	NA	CASSLAYSREQYF	TGTGCCAGCAGCTTGGCCTACAGCCGCGAGCAGTACTTC
TRBV10-2	TRBJ2-7	NA	NA	CASSAPGRGLANTYEQYF	TGCGCCAGCAGCGCCCCGGGGAGAGGGCTAGCGAACACCTACGAGCAGTACTTC
TRBV7-9	TRBJ1-5	TRBD1	NA	CASSLGWGQGPNQPQHF	TGTGCCAGCAGCTTAGGGTGGGGACAGGGGCCCAATCAGCCCCAGCATTTT
TRBV12-5	TRBJ2-1	TRBD2	NA	CASGIYSGTSARNEQFF	TGTGCTAGTGGTATCTATTCCGGGACTAGCGCACGCAATGAGCAGTTCTTC
TRBV5-8	TRBJ2-3	TRBD2	once	CASSLGTSESTDTQYF	TGTGCCAGCAGCCTCGGGACTAGCGAGAGCACAGATACGCAGTATTTT
TRBV5-6	TRBJ1-1	NA	NA	CASSFGHLNTEAFF	TGTGCCAGCAGCTTTGGACACCTGAACACTGAAGCTTTCTTT
TRBV25-1	TRBJ2-1	NA	NA	CASVLTGVENEQFF	TGTGCCAGCGTACTGACGGGAGTAGAAAATGAGCAGTTCTTC
TRBV10-3	TRBJ2-7	TRBD2	NA	CAIRSGSVYEQYF	TGTGCCATCCGGAGCGGGAGCGTTTACGAGCAGTACTTC
TRBV7-3	TRBJ2-1	TRBD2	NA	CASSSTSGNWNEQFF	TGTGCCAGCAGTTCGACTAGCGGGAATTGGAATGAGCAGTTCTTC
TRBV11-2	TRBJ2-1	TRBD2	NA	CASSLTLLAELYNEQFF	TGTGCCAGCAGCTTAACTTTGCTAGCGGAGCTCTACAATGAGCAGTTCTTC
TRBV29-1	TRBJ2-5	TRBD2	NA	CSVEGPTSEERQVGETQYF	TGCAGCGTTGAAGGGCCGACTAGCGAGGAGAGGCAGGTAGGAGAGACCCAGTACTTC
TRBV28	TRBJ1-1	NA	NA	CASSLPSGRYTEAFF	TGTGCCAGCAGTTTACCTTCTGGGAGGTACACTGAAGCTTTCTTT
TRBV5-1	TRBJ2-1	NA	NA	CASSLGQAIYNEQFF	TGCGCCAGCAGCTTGGGACAGGCCATCTACAATGAGCAGTTCTTC
TRBV27	TRBJ1-5	NA	once	CASSLSLVYNQPQHF	TGTGCCAGCAGTTTAAGTTTGGTCTATAATCAGCCCCAGCATTTT
TRBV5-1	TRBJ1-6	TRBD1	NA	CASSLAGTGSYNSPLHF	TGCGCCAGCAGCTTGGCAGGGACAGGGAGCTATAATTCACCCCTCCACTTT
TRBV6-4	TRBJ2-3	TRBD2	NA	CASSVSGSTDTQYF	TGTGCCAGCAGTGTTAGCGGGAGCACAGATACGCAGTATTTT
TRBV27	TRBJ2-6	NA	NA	CASSSPQRAGSGANVLTF	TGTGCCAGCAGTTCGCCACAACGAGCAGGATCTGGGGCCAACGTCCTGACTTTC
TRBV7-9	TRBJ1-4	NA	NA	CASSYGRVRVGEKLFF	TGTGCCAGCAGCTATGGCAGGGTGAGAGTTGGTGAAAAACTGTTTTTT
TRBV28	TRBJ1-2	TRBD1	NA	CASSPTGSLYGYTF	TGTGCCAGCAGTCCGACAGGGTCTCTATACGGCTACACCTTC
TRBV7-8	TRBJ2-2	NA	once	CASSSGTKSGELFF	TGTGCCAGCAGCTCCGGGACAAAGAGCGGGGAGCTGTTTTTT
TRBV28	TRBJ2-7	TRBD2	NA	CASSLTQGGDDEQYF	TGTGCCAGCAGCCTCACCCAGGGAGGGGACGACGAGCAGTACTTC
TRBV11-2	TRBJ1-3	NA	NA	CASSSNLQGGNTIYF	TGTGCCAGCAGCTCCAATCTTCAGGGGGGAAACACCATATATTTT
TRBV5-1	TRBJ2-1	TRBD1	NA	CASSPQGQTSNEQFF	TGCGCCAGCAGCCCCCAGGGACAGACCTCCAATGAGCAGTTCTTC
TRBV5-1	TRBJ2-5	TRBD1	NA	CASSFGTGARETQYF	TGCGCCAGCAGCTTTGGGACAGGGGCTAGGGAGACCCAGTACTTC
TRBV19	TRBJ1-4	NA	NA	CASSTQGGEKLFF	TGTGCCAGTAGTACCCAGGGAGGGGAAAAACTGTTTTTT
TRBV7-9	TRBJ1-4	TRBD1	NA	CASSLGQGYEKLFF	TGTGCCAGCAGCTTAGGACAGGGATATGAAAAACTGTTTTTT
TRBV11-2	TRBJ2-7	TRBD2	NA	CASSLDRASGVSSYEQYF	TGTGCCAGCAGCTTAGATCGGGCTAGCGGGGTGAGCTCCTACGAGCAGTACTTC
TRBV19	TRBJ2-5	NA	NA	CASSLRTMSQETQYF	TGTGCCAGTAGTCTCCGGACAATGAGCCAAGAGACCCAGTACTTC
TRBV11-2	TRBJ2-1	TRBD2	NA	CASSNGLAGVGNEQFF	TGTGCCAGCAGCAACGGACTAGCGGGAGTTGGCAATGAGCAGTTCTTC
TRBV9	TRBJ2-7	TRBD2	NA	CASSVGTSGRAEQYF	TGTGCCAGCAGCGTAGGGACTAGCGGGAGGGCCGAGCAGTACTTC
TRBV19	TRBJ2-7	TRBD2	NA	CASSLATGTTEQYF	TGTGCCAGTAGTCTCGCGACCGGGACTACCGAGCAGTACTTC
TRBV7-6	TRBJ2-1	TRBD2	NA	CASSKTSGNSYNEQFF	TGTGCCAGCAGCAAGACTAGCGGGAACTCCTACAATGAGCAGTTCTTC
TRBV4-2	TRBJ2-3	NA	NA	CASSQERGRSTDTQYF	TGTGCCAGCAGCCAAGAACGAGGGAGGAGCACAGATACGCAGTATTTT
TRBV4-1	TRBJ1-1	NA	NA	CASSQDFGYKAFF	TGCGCCAGCAGCCAAGATTTCGGGTACAAAGCTTTCTTT
TRBV4-2	TRBJ1-2	NA	NA	CASSQDSPRDNYGYTF	TGTGCCAGCAGCCAAGATAGTCCCAGGGATAACTATGGCTACACCTTC
TRBV5-1	TRBJ2-7	NA	NA	CASSSQINRAPYEQYF	TGCGCCAGCAGCTCCCAGATTAACAGGGCGCCCTACGAGCAGTACTTC
TRBV5-6	TRBJ2-1	NA	NA	CASSFPGEGSGDEQFF	TGTGCCAGCAGCTTTCCGGGGGAAGGGAGTGGAGATGAGCAGTTCTTC